The 22 T cell receptor beta chains below were found in one sample sequenced in a study of blood T cell repertoires in COVID-19. Clones were sequenced by immunoSEQ multiplex PCR, and TCRdb holds only the in-frame ones, with some missing. The sample includes 200,000 to 250,000 clones, roughly 76% of them seen just once. The sample was peripheral blood. Source of these receptors: a woman of 80 years or more with COVID-19, enrolled during active disease.

The rearrangement links TRBV9 to TRBJ1-5; perhaps TRBD1 as D (5 bases). This CDR3 spans 12 amino acids. The germline V gene has CDR1 SGDLS and CDR2 YYNGEE. Trimming shortened V by 0 bases and J by 12 bases, and 10 bases separated the two germline ends. CDR3 in amino acids: CASSVAEGDQHF. In DNA form, the CDR3 reads TGTGCCAGCAGCGTAGCTGAAGGGGACCAGCATTTT.

CDR3 region: CASSETPNTEAFF. The CDR3 DNA sequence: TGTGCCAGCAGTGAGACACCGAACACTGAAGCTTTCTTT. The chain uses TRBV28 and TRBJ1-1; D is ambiguous. Trimming left V 5 bases short and J 1 base short, with 8 bases between. The germline V gene has CDR1 MDHEN and CDR2 SYDVKM. The CDR3 runs to 13 residues.

The rearrangement links TRBV5-1 to TRBJ2-7; 7 nucleotides match TRBD2. The V gene's germline CDR1 is SGHRS and CDR2 YFSETQ. V dropped 0 bases and J dropped 2; count of bases not matched to a gene: 2. The CDR3 totals 14 residues. This CDR3 is CASSLASGPYEQYF. The CDR3, as DNA: TGCGCCAGCAGCTTGGCTAGCGGTCCCTACGAGCAGTACTTC.

The V and J genes are TRBV5-1 and TRBJ1-2, with no clear D. Germline lookup yields CDR1 SGHRS and CDR2 YFSETQ. This CDR3 is built from 12 residues. The ends were cut back, 6 bases at V and 8 bases at J, with 14 bases in the middle. For the CDR3, the DNA is TGCGCCAGCAAGGCCTCCGGGTTGGGCTACACCTTC. It codes for CASKASGLGYTF.

Note on this clone: This sample includes further DNA sequences coding for the same CDR3. CDR3 residues: CSVGGGAGETQYF. The CDR3 nucleotides read TGCAGCGTTGGCGGGGGGGCAGGAGAGACCCAGTACTTC. This sequence joins TRBV29-1 and TRBJ2-5; 9 bases align to TRBD2. Trimming at V came to 4 bases and at J to 4 bases, leaving 4 bases not matched to a gene. CDR3 length: 13 residues. The germline V gene has CDR1 SQVTM and CDR2 ANQGSEA.

The rearrangement links TRBV3-1 (or the pseudogene TRBV3-2) to TRBJ2-5; TRBD1 matches at 8 bases. With 4 bases clipped from V and 5 bases from J, the junction kept 6 bases outside the gene matches. The length of the CDR3 is 14 residues. Germline V gene lookup returns CDR1 LGHDT and CDR2 YNNKEL (reference sequence). The CDR3 coding sequence is TGTGCCAGCAGCCTCGACAGGGGTGGGGAGACCCAGTACTTC. It is translated as CASSLDRGGETQYF.

The chain recombines TRBV11-2 with TRBJ2-5; D unclear. Germline V gives CDR1 SGHAT, CDR2 FQNNGV. CDR3 size: 15 residues. V gave up 5 bases and J gave up 4 bases, with 17 bases separating them. The CDR3 bases are TGTGCCAGCAGCCCGAACGTGGTAGCTAGAGAGACCCAGTACTTC. This translates into CASSPNVVARETQYF.

This clone was recorded only once. The chain recombines TRBV19 with TRBJ2-3; TRBD2 matches 7 bases. V lost 2 bases, J lost 1 base, and 3 bases stayed unmatched. Per the germline V gene, CDR1 is LNHDA and CDR2 is SQIVND (reference sequence). This CDR3 is 15 amino acids long. CDR3 region: CASSIWAGGTDTQYF. CDR3 sequence (DNA): TGTGCCAGTAGTATATGGGCGGGGGGCACAGATACGCAGTATTTT.

The chain recombines TRBV10-3 with TRBJ1-2; 7 bases fit TRBD1. V dropped 5 bases and J dropped 7; count of bases not matched to a gene: 7. The germline V gene has CDR1 ENHRY and CDR2 SYGVKD. The CDR3 loop spans 13 amino acids. CDR3 sequence (DNA): TGTGCCATCAGTTTTAGGGGGCAGGGTGGCTACACCTTC. Protein: CAISFRGQGGYTF.

On this clone: One end of the junction does not line up with germline, which may come from a read error. The rearrangement joins TRBV5-1 to TRBJ1-2, with 11 bases lining up with TRBD1. The CDR3 length is 13 residues. CDR1 and CDR2 (germline): SGHRS, YFSETQ. CDR3 sequence: CASSFTGGQGALF. In nucleotides, the CDR3 is TGCGCCAGCAGCTTTACTGGAGGACAGGGGGCCCTCTTC.

This clone was seen a few times. CDR3 in amino acids: CASSARSFGGYGYTF. Here the CDR3 DNA reads TGTGCCAGCAGTGCGCGTTCCTTTGGCGGCTATGGCTACACCTTC. The chain couples TRBV5-8 to TRBJ1-2; D uncertain. V lost 5 bases, J lost 4 bases, and 18 bases lay in between. Germline values: CDR1 SGHTS, CDR2 YDEGEE. The CDR3 loop spans 15 amino acids.

CDR3 sequence: CASRTGGSYEQYF. In DNA form, the CDR3 reads TGTGCCAGCAGAACAGGGGGCTCCTACGAGCAGTACTTC. The chain links TRBV6-5 to TRBJ2-7; 8 bases agree with TRBD1. The CDR3 is made up of 13 amino acids. Trimming at V came to 6 bases and at J to 0 bases, leaving 1 base not matched to a gene. Germline V lookup: CDR1 MNHEY, CDR2 SVGAGI.

As to this clone: Other DNA sequences of this sample code for an identical CDR3. This chain connects TRBV12-3 or TRBV12-4 to TRBJ1-2; D ambiguous. This CDR3 region has 11 residues. Trimming took off 3 bases at V and 4 bases at J, with 3 bases between the two ends. The CDR3 spells CASSFSYGYTF. The CDR3 bases are TGTGCCAGCAGTTTCAGCTATGGCTACACCTTC.

The table lists this clone with a count of one. The chain employs TRBV7-2 and TRBJ2-1, with 9 positions matching TRBD2. The CDR3 is 16 amino acids. Germline V gene lookup returns CDR1 SGHTA and CDR2 FQGNSA. The V and J ends lost 5 bases and 8 bases, in that order; junction bases with no gene match: 13. CDR3 bases: TGTGCCAGCAGCCAACAAGCGGGGGGCGTGAGGGATGAGCAGTTCTTC. It yields the protein CASSQQAGGVRDEQFF.

The chain has TRBV30 and TRBJ1-1, with 8 bases fitting TRBD1. J lost 5 bases, V lost 8 bases, and 13 bases had no gene match. CDR1 and CDR2 from the germline V gene are GTSNPN and SVGIG (reference sequence). The CDR3 contains 14 residues. The CDR3 loop is CAGAPSGGRTEAFF. The CDR3 DNA sequence: TGTGCCGGAGCACCTTCAGGGGGCAGGACTGAAGCTTTCTTT.

J is TRBJ1-2 and V is TRBV27, with D tentatively TRBD1 (5 bases). This CDR3 has 17 residues. CDR1 MNHEY and CDR2 SMNVEV come from the germline V gene (reference sequence). The V gene lost 2 bases and the J gene lost 4 bases, with 20 bases spanning the gap. The CDR3 nucleotides read TGTGCCAGCAGTTTAGGGGCAGGGCGCAGACCTCTCTATGGCTACACCTTC. It codes for CASSLGAGRRPLYGYTF.

This chain links TRBV30 with TRBJ1-4, with D perhaps matching TRBD1 (5 bases). The CDR3 totals 14 residues. Germline CDR1 and CDR2: GTSNPN and SVGIG (reference sequence). V dropped 5 bases and J dropped 1 base, with 11 bases sitting between them. CDR3 region: CAWGTGGTNEKLFF. In DNA, the CDR3 is TGTGCCTGGGGCACGGGGGGAACTAATGAAAAACTGTTTTTT. The whole variable domain, remainder taken from reference TRBV30 and TRBJ1-4, is SQTIHQWPATLVQPVGSPLSLECTVEGTSNPNLYWYRQAAGRGLQLLFYSVGIGQISSEVPQNLSASRPQDRQFILSSKKLLLSDSGFYLCAWGTGGTNEKLFFGSGTQLSVL.

This sequence joins TRBV14 and TRBJ1-3; 8 positions agree with TRBD1. V lost 1 base to trimming and J lost 5 bases; unmatched junction nucleotides: 7. CDR1 is SGHDN, CDR2 FVKESK, per germline. The CDR3 contains 16 residues. Here the CDR3 DNA reads TGTGCCAGCAGCCAAGCCGGGACAGGTCTGCGAAACACCATATATTTT. As protein: CASSQAGTGLRNTIYF.

V is TRBV12-2 and J is TRBJ2-1; TRBD1 is taken as the D call from the table, unchecked against the DNA. TRBV12-2 is a recognized pseudogene. The CDR3 has 14 residues. CDR3 DNA sequence: TGTGCAAGTCGCTTGCCCAGCTCCTACAATGAGCAGTTCTTC. Protein sequence: CASRLPSSYNEQFF.

The CDR3 sequence: CASSPSTGVVFMNTEAFF. In DNA, the CDR3 is TGTGCCAGCAGTCCTTCGACAGGGGTAGTGTTCATGAACACTGAAGCTTTCTTT. The V call is TRBV28, the J call TRBJ1-1, with 8 bases lining up with TRBD1. The V gene's germline CDR1 is MDHEN and CDR2 SYDVKM. The CDR3 runs to 18 residues. Trimming removed 5 bases from V and 0 bases from J; junction bases left unmatched: 14. Complete variable domain (other parts from reference TRBV28 and TRBJ1-1): DVKVTQSSRYLVKRTGEKVFLECVQDMDHENMFWYRQDPGLGLRLIYFSYDVKMKEKGDIPEGYSVSREKKERFSLILESASTNQTSMYLCASSPSTGVVFMNTEAFFGQGTRLTVV.

This chain links TRBV5-1 with TRBJ1-1; possible D gene TRBD1, 5 bases. V lost 5 bases and J 1 base, leaving 12 bases between the germline ends. Germline CDR1 is SGHRS and CDR2 is YFSETQ. The CDR3 contains 14 residues. The CDR3 bases are TGCGCCAGCAGGAATCAGGGCTCGAACACTGAAGCTTTCTTT. It translates to CASRNQGSNTEAFF.

Turning to this clone: Relative to the germline gene, one junction end is altered; a read error may explain this. The chain carries TRBV6-1 and TRBJ1-5; 9 nucleotides line up with TRBD1. The CDR3 covers 14 residues. Germline V gives CDR1 MNHNS, CDR2 SASEGT. The CDR3 DNA follows: TGTGCCAGCAGAGAAGGACAGGGGATCCAGCCCCAGCATTTT. The encoded protein is CASREGQGIQPQHF.